This T cell receptor (beta chain) stems from a study of identical twins. Points from the study as a whole: For cord blood, abundant beta clonotypes had fewer insertions, unlike memory repertoires, which showed none. Twins' excess sharing was less marked for out-of-frame beta sequences.

TCRdb itself ran the 5' RACE reads through MiXCR, one entry per CDR3 protein. This sample has 500,000 to 600,000 distinct CDR3 sequences, with roughly a fifth found just once. As regards this clonotype: As yet, its antigen is unknown.

The CDR3 sequence is 12 residues long. The germline gives CDR1 SGHDT, CDR2 YYEEEE. V shed 2 bases and J shed 6 bases, with 8 bases lying between them. A further study also used this sample, focusing on T cells expressing NK-cell markers. This second study notes: Seven of the eight sequenced donors were HCMV-seropositive; one was seronegative. Similarly, these clonotypes led the CD3+CD56-NKG2C+ fraction as well in a handful of donors.

The material sequenced was CD4+ T cells sorted from blood. The chain carries TRBV5-6 and TRBJ1-2; D perhaps matches TRBD1 (5 bases). The source of this sequence is a woman in her late teens or twenties in good health. For the CDR3, the DNA is TGTGCCAGCAGCTTCGGGGGGGATGGCTACACCTTC. Protein: CASSFGGDGYTF.